The 2 T cell receptor beta chains below all came from one sample that was sequenced in a study of cytomegalovirus exposure and HLA in healthy donors. Use of 60 Vbeta and 13 Jbeta primers characterized the PCR. The method was immunoSEQ multiplex PCR; TCRdb's version includes in-frame clones alone and lacks a portion of them. This table has approximately 150,000 clones, 70% to 90% appearing once. Material: PBMCs. All receptors derive from a woman aged 25 to 45 in good health and CMV-seronegative.

CDR3 DNA sequence: TGTGCCAGCAGTTACTCGGGCGGACTCCCCTACGAGCAGTACTTC. The encoded protein is CASSYSGGLPYEQYF. The chain has TRBV6-5 and TRBJ2-7; possible D gene TRBD2, 5 bases. The CDR3 is 15 residues long. V lost 0 bases and J lost 2, with 11 bases in between. The germline V gene encodes CDR1 MNHEY and CDR2 SVGAGI.

The chain is built from TRBV5-1 and TRBJ1-2; D call uncertain. The ends were cut back, 0 bases at V and 8 bases at J, with 11 bases in the middle. Germline V lookup: CDR1 SGHRS, CDR2 YFSETQ. The CDR3 spans 13 residues. The CDR3 nucleotides read TGCGCCAGCAGCTTGGTAGGTCTTAGCGGCTACACCTTC. It translates to CASSLVGLSGYTF.